The rows below give T cell receptor beta chains drawn from one sample of a study of cytomegalovirus exposure and HLA in healthy donors. Sequencing was performed with immunoSEQ multiplex PCR; in TCRdb, only in-frame clones are kept and a portion is missing. The data contain 100,000 to 150,000 clones, approximately 90% of them seen just once; the ten biggest clones take up 1.5% to 2%. The specimen was PBMCs. These receptors were taken from a woman younger than 30 in good health and CMV-seronegative. Both conserved end residues are part of each CDR3.

V gene	CDR3 protein
TRBV5-8	CASSLVPTRAFF
TRBV6-1	CASSDRAPDGDTQYF
TRBV19	CASSSGQDGRGKLFF
TRBV15	CATSPKTTGGYGYTF
TRBV28	CASSTDRGRQPQHF
TRBV7-7	CASSPLAGAPGTQYF
TRBV28	CASNVPGQGGSTEAFF
TRBV6-1	CATQGSNQPQHF
TRBV5-1	CARIRTGNYGYTF
TRBV5-1	CASSLASDTEAFF
TRBV28	CASQPFWTSGGDYNEQFF
TRBV5-1	CASSFVAGNSGNTIYF
TRBV7-2	CASSLIRSYEQYF
TRBV5-1	CASSFGGGTGELFF
TRBV6-5	CAAHQRFLSFGYTF
TRBV7-2	CASSPGTGNEKLFF
TRBV19	CASSIAGAGGWGEQYF
TRBV7-2	CASSLHPTYPDTQYF
TRBV5-4	CASSLGDRASYEQYF
TRBV7-9	CASSAPGLAVQETQYF
TRBV2	CASTKFEATLTDTQYF
TRBV5-1	CASSLSSGSPSTDTQYF
TRBV2	CASSEMAVFVDGYTF
TRBV5-1	CASSLGHINTGELFF
TRBV14	CASSQQATGELFF
TRBV19	CASSTWDRGLVRQPQHF
TRBV5-1	CASRVASGSHEQYF
TRBV27	CASSFAGTGYNEQFF
TRBV7-9	CASSLAVGTGDGNGYTF